This TCR beta chain was recorded in a study of blood T cell repertoires in COVID-19. The germline gives CDR1 SGHNT, CDR2 YYREEE (reference sequence). The V gene end was trimmed by 0 bases and the J gene end by 0 bases; junction bases not matched to a gene: 2. The CDR3 is made up of 15 amino acids. Assay: immunoSEQ multiplex PCR; the TCRdb copy retains only in-frame clones and omits some. The table shows roughly 74,000 clones, with approximately 86% occurring only once. Sequenced: peripheral blood. The chain links TRBV5-4 to TRBJ2-7; 8 positions match TRBD1. This sequence was found in a woman older than 75 with active or convalescent COVID-19. The CDR3 loop is CASSLGTGHSYEQYF. The CDR3 nucleotides read TGTGCCAGCAGCTTGGGGACAGGGCACTCCTACGAGCAGTACTTC.